This note documents a single T cell receptor (beta chain) sequence. The record originates from a study of T cells in localized non-small cell lung cancer. Generated by immunoSEQ multiplex PCR, the TCRdb table keeps only in-frame clones and is missing some. The data contain about 82,000 clones, about 78% of them singletons. The sequencing here drew on PBMCs, taken before any cancer treatment. The clonotype originates from a man aged 40 to 69 with stage II squamous cell lung carcinoma.

CDR3 amino acids: CASSLSTSGGVKDTQYF. CDR3 in DNA: TGTGCCAGCAGCTTATCGACTAGCGGGGGGGTGAAGGATACGCAGTATTTT. J is TRBJ2-3 and V is TRBV9, with 14 bases aligning to TRBD2. V lost 4 bases to trimming and J lost 6 bases; unmatched junction nucleotides: 10. This CDR3 comprises 17 residues. Germline CDR1 SGDLS, CDR2 YYNGEE.